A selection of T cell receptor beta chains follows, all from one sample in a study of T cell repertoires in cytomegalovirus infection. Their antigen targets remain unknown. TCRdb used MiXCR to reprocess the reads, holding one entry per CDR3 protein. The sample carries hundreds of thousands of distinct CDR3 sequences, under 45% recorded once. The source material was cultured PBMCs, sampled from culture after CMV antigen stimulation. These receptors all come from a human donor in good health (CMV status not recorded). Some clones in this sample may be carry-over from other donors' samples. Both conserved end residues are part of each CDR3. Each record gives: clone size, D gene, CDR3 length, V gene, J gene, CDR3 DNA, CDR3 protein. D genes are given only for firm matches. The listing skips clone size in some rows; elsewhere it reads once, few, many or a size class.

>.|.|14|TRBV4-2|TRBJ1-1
TGTGCCAGCACTCAATGGGGGGGGGACACTGAAGCTTTCTTT
CASTQWGGDTEAFF
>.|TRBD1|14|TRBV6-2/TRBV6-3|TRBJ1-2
TGTGCCAGCAGTGCAGGGGGCGCGGACTATGGCTACACCTTC
CASSAGGADYGYTF
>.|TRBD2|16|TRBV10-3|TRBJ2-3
TGTGCCATCAGTGAGTCGGGACGGGAGGCCTTGAATACGCAGTATTTT
CAISESGREALNTQYF
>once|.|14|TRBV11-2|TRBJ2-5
TGTGCCAGCAGCTTAAGGGTACTAGAAGGGACCCAGTACTTC
CASSLRVLEGTQYF
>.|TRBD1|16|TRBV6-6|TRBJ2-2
TGTGCCAGCAGTTCCCTGCGACAGGGGGCGGCCGGGGAGCTGTTTTTT
CASSSLRQGAAGELFF
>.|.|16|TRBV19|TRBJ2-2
TGTGCCAGTAGTATAGCGGCAGGTCGGGGCACCGGGGAGCTGTTTTTT
CASSIAAGRGTGELFF
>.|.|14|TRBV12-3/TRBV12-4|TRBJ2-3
TGTGCCAGCAGCCCTTTCCGGGGGCAAGATACGCAGTATTTT
CASSPFRGQDTQYF
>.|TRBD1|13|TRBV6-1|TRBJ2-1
TGTGCCACAAGGGGGACAGCATACAATGAGCAGTTCTTC
CATRGTAYNEQFF
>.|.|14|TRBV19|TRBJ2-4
TGTGCCAGTACCCCCGAAGGGGATGGGAACATTCAGTACTTC
CASTPEGDGNIQYF
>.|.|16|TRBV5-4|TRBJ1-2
TGTGCCAGCAGATACGGAACCGGGCCTTCTAACTATGGCTACACCTTC
CASRYGTGPSNYGYTF
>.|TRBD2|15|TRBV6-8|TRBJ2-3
TGTGCCAGCAGTATCTTCGCGGGGGGTGCAGATACGCAGTATTTT
CASSIFAGGADTQYF
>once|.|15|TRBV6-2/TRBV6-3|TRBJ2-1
TGTGCCAGCAGTGTTACAGGGAGCTCCTACAATGAGCAGTTCTTC
CASSVTGSSYNEQFF
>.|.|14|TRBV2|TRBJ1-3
TGTGCCAGCAGTGCCGCCTCCTCTGGAAACACCATATATTTT
CASSAASSGNTIYF
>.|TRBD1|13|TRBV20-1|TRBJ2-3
TGCAGTGCTAGGAGGGGGCGGGCAGATACGCAGTATTTT
CSARRGRADTQYF
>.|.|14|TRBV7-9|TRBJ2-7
TGTGCCAGCAGCTTAGGCCACTTGTCCTACGAGCAGTACTTC
CASSLGHLSYEQYF
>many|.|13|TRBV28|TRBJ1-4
TGTGCCAGCTGCATAGCAACTAATGAAAAACTGTTTTTT
CASCIATNEKLFF
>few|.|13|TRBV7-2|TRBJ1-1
TGTGCCAGCAGCGACCAAATGAACACTGAAGCTTTCTTT
CASSDQMNTEAFF
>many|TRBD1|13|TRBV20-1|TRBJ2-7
TGCAGTGCTTGGGGACAGTCCAGGGACGAGCAGTACTTC
CSAWGQSRDEQYF
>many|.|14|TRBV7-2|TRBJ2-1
TGTGCCAGCAGCTTAGTCGGGGGTAACAATGAGCAGTTCTTC
CASSLVGGNNEQFF
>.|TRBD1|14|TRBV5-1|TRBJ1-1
TGCGCCAGCACGACCCAAGGGGGCTTCACTGAAGCTTTCTTT
CASTTQGGFTEAFF
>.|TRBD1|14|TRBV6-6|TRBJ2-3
TGTGCCAGCATCCCGACAGGGGGCAGGGATACGCAGTATTTT
CASIPTGGRDTQYF
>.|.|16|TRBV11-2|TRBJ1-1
TGTGCCAGCAGCTTAGTTGTTTCTCTATACGACACTGAAGCTTTCTTT
CASSLVVSLYDTEAFF
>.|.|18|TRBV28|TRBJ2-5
TGTGCCAGCAGTCTCGTTATGGGAACACGGGGAGACCAAGAGACCCAGTACTTC
CASSLVMGTRGDQETQYF
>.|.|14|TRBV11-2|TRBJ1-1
TGTGCCAGCAGCTTGTTCGGGGTGACAGGCCCGGCTTTCTTT
CASSLFGVTGPAFF
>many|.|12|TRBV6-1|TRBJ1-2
TGTGCCAGCAGTGAAGGCGGCTATGGCTACACCTTC
CASSEGGYGYTF
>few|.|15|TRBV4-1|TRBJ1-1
TGCGCCAGCACCCAAGATGGGAGTGGTAGGACTGAAGCTTTCTTT
CASTQDGSGRTEAFF
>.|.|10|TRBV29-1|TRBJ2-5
TGCAGCGTTGACGCCGAGACCCAGTACTTC
CSVDAETQYF
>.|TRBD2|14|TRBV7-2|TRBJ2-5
TGTGCCAGCAGCCCCGGGGCCCTAGCGGGGACCCAGTACTTC
CASSPGALAGTQYF
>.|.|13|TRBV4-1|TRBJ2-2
TGTGCCAGCAGCCGCGGAACAACCGGGGAGCTGTTTTTT
CASSRGTTGELFF
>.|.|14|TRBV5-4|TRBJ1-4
TGTGCCAGCAGCCCTGACAGGAATAATGAAAAACTGTTTTTT
CASSPDRNNEKLFF
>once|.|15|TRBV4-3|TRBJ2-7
TGCGCCAGCAGCCAAGGACGTGGGGGATCCTACGAGCAGTACTTC
CASSQGRGGSYEQYF
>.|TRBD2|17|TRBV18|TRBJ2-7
TGTGCCAGCTCACTATATTCGACTAGCGGGGACTCCTACGAGCAGTACTTC
CASSLYSTSGDSYEQYF
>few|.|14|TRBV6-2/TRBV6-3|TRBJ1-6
TGTGCCAGCAGTGACTACGGGGAGAGGTCACCCCTCCACTTT
CASSDYGERSPLHF
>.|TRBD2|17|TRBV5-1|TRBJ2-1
TGCGCCAGCAGCTGGAAGGATAGCGGGAGCGGCTACAATGAGCAGTTCTTC
CASSWKDSGSGYNEQFF
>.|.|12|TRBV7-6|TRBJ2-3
TGTGCCAGCAGCTTAGAGGAGGATACGCAGTATTTT
CASSLEEDTQYF
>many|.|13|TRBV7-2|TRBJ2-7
TGTGCCAGCAGCTTAGGTTGGGGCTACGAGCAGTACTTC
CASSLGWGYEQYF
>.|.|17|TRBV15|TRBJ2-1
TGTGCCACCAGCGGGGGGACGGGTCCCCCGTCGGGCAATGAGCAGTTCTTC
CATSGGTGPPSGNEQFF
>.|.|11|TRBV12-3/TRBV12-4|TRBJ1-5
TGTGCCAGCGCCCGACTAGGGCCCCAGCATTTT
CASARLGPQHF
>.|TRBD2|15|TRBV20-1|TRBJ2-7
TGCAGTGTTAAGACTAGCGGGGGTACAGCCTACGAGCAGTACTTC
CSVKTSGGTAYEQYF
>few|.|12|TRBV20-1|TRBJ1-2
TGCAGTGCTAGTGGGGAGAACTATGGCTACACCTTC
CSASGENYGYTF